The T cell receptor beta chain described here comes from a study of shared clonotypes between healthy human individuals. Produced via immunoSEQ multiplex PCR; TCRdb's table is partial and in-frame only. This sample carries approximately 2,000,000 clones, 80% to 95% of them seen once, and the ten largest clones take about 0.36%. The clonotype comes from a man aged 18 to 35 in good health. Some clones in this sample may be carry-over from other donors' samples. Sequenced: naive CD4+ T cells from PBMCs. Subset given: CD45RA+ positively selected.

CDR3 sequence (DNA): TGTGCCAGCAGCCAAGGGCCTAGCGGGACTAGCACAGATACGCAGTATTTT. Protein product: CASSQGPSGTSTDTQYF. V usage is TRBV4-2 and J usage is TRBJ2-3, with 9 bases aligning to TRBD2. The CDR3 is 17 residues long. Germline V gene lookup returns CDR1 LGHNA and CDR2 YNFKEQ. The V gene end was trimmed by 1 base and the J gene end by 0 bases; junction bases not matched to a gene: 5.